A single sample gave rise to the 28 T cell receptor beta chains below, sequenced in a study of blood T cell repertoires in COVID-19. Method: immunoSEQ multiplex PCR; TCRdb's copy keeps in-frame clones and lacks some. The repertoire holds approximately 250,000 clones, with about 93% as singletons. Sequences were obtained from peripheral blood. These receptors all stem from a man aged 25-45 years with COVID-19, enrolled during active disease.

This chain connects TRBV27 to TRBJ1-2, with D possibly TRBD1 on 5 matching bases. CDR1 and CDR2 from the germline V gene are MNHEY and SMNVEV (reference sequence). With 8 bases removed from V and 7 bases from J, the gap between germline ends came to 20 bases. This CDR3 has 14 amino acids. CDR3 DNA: TGTGCCAGCTCTTCCGGGGGGGTACTTCGTGGCTACACCTTC. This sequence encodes CASSSGGVLRGYTF.

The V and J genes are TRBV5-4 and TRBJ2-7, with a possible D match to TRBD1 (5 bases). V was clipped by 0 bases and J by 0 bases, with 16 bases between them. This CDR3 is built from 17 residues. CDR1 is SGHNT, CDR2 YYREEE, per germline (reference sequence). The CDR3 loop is CASSLDLRTPSSYEQYF. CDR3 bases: TGTGCCAGCAGCTTGGATTTAAGGACACCGAGCTCCTACGAGCAGTACTTC.

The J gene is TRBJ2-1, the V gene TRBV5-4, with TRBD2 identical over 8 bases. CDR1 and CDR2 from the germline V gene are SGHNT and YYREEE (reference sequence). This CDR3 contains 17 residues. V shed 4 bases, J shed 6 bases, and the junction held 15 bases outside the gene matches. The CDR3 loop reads CASSLLAGGLRINEQFF. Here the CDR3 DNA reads TGTGCCAGCAGCCTACTTGCGGGGGGCTTGAGGATCAATGAGCAGTTCTTC.

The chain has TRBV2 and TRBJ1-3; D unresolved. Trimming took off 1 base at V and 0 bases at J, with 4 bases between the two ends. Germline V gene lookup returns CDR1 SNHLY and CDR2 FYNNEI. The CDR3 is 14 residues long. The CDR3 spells CASSEVSSGNTIYF. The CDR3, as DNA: TGTGCCAGCAGTGAAGTCAGCTCTGGAAACACCATATATTTT.

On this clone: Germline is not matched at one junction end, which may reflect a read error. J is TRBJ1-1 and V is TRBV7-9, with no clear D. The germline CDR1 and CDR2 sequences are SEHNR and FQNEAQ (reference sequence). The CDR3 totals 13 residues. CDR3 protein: CAGSLRVNTEAFF. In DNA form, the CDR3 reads TGTGCCGGCAGCCTGCGGGTGAACACTGAAGCTTTCTTT.

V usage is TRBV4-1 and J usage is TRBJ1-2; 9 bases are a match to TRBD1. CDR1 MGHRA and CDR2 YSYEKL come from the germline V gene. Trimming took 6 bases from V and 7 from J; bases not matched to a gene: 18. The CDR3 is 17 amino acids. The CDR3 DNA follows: TGCGCCAGCAGTCGATTCCCTCCGGGACAGGGTGCGTCTGGCTACACCTTC. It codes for CASSRFPPGQGASGYTF.

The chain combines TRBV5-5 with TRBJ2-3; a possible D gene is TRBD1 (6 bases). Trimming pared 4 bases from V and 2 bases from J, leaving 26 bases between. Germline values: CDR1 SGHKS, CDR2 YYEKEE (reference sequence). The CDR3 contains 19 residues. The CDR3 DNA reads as TGTGCCAGCAGCCATACCCCGACCCCGACAGGAAGACCCACAGATACGCAGTATTTT. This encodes CASSHTPTPTGRPTDTQYF. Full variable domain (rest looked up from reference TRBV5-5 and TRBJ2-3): DAGVTQSPTHLIKTRGQQVTLRCSPISGHKSVSWYQQVLGQGPQFIFQYYEKEERGRGNFPDRFSARQFPNYSSELNVNALLLGDSALYLCASSHTPTPTGRPTDTQYFGPGTRLTVL.

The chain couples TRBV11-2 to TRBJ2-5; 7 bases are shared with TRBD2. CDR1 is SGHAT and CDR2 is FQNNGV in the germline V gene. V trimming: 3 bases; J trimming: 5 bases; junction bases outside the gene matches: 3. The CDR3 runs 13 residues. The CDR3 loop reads CASSFLGGETQYF. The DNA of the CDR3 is TGTGCCAGCAGCTTTCTGGGGGGGGAGACCCAGTACTTC.

The CDR3 DNA sequence: TGCGCCAGTGCCTCGTACAAAGTGAACACTGAAGCTTTCTTT. It translates to CASASYKVNTEAFF. The chain has TRBV5-1 and TRBJ1-1; D gene uncertain. With 8 bases removed from V and 0 bases from J, the gap between germline ends came to 14 bases. This CDR3 is 14 amino acids long. Germline V lookup: CDR1 SGHRS, CDR2 YFSETQ. The full variable domain, completed using reference TRBV5-1 and TRBJ1-1, is KAGVTQTPRYLIKTRGQQVTLSCSPISGHRSVSWYQQTPGQGLQFLFEYFSETQRNKGNFPGRFSGRQFSNSRSEMNVSTLELGDSALYLCASASYKVNTEAFFGQGTRLTVV.

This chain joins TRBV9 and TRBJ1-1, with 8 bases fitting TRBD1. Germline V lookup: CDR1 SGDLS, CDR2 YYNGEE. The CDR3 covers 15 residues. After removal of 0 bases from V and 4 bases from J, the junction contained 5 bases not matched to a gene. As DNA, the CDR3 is TGTGCCAGCAGCGTAGCTGACAGGGGAGGCACTGAAGCTTTCTTT. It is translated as CASSVADRGGTEAFF.

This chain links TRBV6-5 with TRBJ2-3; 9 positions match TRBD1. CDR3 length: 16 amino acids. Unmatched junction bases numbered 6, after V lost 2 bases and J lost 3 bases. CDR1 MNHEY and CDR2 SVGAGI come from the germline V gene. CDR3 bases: TGTGCCAGCAGTTACAGGTGGACAGGGGCGACAGATACGCAGTATTTT. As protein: CASSYRWTGATDTQYF.

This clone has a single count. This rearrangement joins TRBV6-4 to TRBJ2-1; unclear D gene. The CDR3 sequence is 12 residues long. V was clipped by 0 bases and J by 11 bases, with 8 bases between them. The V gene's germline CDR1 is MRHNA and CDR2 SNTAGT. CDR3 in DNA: TGTGCCAGCAGTGACTCGACTCGAAAGCAGTTCTTC. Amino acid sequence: CASSDSTRKQFF.

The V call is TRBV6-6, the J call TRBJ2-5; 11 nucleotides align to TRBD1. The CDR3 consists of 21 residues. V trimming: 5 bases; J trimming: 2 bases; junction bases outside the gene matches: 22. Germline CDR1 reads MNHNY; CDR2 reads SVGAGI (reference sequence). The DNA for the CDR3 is TGTGCCAGCAGTCCTAATAAAATTCCTCCCCGGGACAGGGGGAGACAAGAGACCCAGTACTTC. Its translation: CASSPNKIPPRDRGRQETQYF.

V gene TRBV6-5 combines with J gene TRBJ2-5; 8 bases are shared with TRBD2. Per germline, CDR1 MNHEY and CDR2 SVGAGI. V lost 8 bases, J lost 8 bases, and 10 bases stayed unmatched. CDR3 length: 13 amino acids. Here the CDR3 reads CASVDSGGRTQYF. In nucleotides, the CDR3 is TGTGCCAGCGTAGACTCGGGGGGGCGCACCCAGTACTTC.

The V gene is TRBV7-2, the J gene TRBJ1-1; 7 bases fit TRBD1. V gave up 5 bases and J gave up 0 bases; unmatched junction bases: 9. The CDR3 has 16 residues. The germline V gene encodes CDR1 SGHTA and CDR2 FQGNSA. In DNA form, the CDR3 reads TGTGCCAGCAGCCCCTACAGGGGATCTATGAACACTGAAGCTTTCTTT. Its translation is CASSPYRGSMNTEAFF.

The CDR3 region has the DNA TGTGCCAGCAGCCCTGGACAGTCCTACGAGCAGTACTTC. This translates into CASSPGQSYEQYF. J is TRBJ2-7 and V is TRBV7-9; a possible D gene is TRBD1 (6 bases). This CDR3 has 13 amino acids. Germline V gene lookup returns CDR1 SEHNR and CDR2 FQNEAQ (reference sequence). With 5 bases removed from V and 1 base from J, the gap between germline ends came to 9 bases.

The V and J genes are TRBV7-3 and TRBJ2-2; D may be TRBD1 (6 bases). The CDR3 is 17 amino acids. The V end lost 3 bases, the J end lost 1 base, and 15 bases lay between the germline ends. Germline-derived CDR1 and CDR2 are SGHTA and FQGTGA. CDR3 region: CASSLMNIQGNTGELFF. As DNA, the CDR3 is TGTGCCAGCAGCTTGATGAATATACAGGGGAACACCGGGGAGCTGTTTTTT.

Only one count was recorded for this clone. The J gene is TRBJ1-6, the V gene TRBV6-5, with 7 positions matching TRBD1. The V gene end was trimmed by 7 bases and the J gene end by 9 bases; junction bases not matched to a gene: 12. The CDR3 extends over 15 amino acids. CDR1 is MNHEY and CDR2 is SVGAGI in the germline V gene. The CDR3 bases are TGTGCCAGCAACCTGGGACAGCCAGGGCTTTCACCCCTCCACTTT. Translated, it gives CASNLGQPGLSPLHF.

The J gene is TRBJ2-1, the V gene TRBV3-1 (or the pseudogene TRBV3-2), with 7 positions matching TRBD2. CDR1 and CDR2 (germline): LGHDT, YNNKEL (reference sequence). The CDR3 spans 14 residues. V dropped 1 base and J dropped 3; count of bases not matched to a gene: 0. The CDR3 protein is CASSQGGGYNEQFF. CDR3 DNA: TGTGCCAGCAGCCAAGGCGGGGGCTACAATGAGCAGTTCTTC.

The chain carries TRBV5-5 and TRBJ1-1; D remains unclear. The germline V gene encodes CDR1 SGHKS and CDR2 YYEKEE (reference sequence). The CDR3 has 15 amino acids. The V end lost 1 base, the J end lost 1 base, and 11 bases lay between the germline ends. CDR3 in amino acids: CASSLSGRPNTEAFF. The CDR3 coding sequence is TGTGCCAGCAGCTTGTCTGGCAGGCCGAACACTGAAGCTTTCTTT.

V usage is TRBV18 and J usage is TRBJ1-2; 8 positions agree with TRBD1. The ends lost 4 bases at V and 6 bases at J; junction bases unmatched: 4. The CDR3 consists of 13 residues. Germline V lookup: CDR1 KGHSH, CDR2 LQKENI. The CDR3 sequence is CASSLDRDNGYTF. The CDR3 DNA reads TGTGCCAGCTCACTGGACAGGGATAATGGCTACACCTTC.

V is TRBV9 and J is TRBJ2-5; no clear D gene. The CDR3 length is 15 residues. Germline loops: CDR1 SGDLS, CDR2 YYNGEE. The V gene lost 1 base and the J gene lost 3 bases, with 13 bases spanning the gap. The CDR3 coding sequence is TGTGCCAGCAGCGTACAGGCTACCCGAGAAGAGACCCAGTACTTC. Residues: CASSVQATREETQYF.

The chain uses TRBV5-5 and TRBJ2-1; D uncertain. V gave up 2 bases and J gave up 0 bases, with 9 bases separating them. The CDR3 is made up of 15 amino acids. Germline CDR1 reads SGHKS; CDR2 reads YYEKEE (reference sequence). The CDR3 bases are TGTGCCAGCAGCTTCCGTGACAACTCCTACAATGAGCAGTTCTTC. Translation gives CASSFRDNSYNEQFF.

The CDR3: CASSPAAENTEAFF. In DNA, the CDR3 is TGTGCCAGCTCCCCCGCCGCGGAGAACACTGAAGCTTTCTTT. This chain links TRBV18 with TRBJ1-1; the D is unclear. The germline V gene encodes CDR1 KGHSH and CDR2 LQKENI. V lost 6 bases to trimming and J lost 1 base, with 12 bases between them. There are 14 residues in the CDR3.

In DNA, the CDR3 is TGCAGCGTAGTACCCAGGAGGGCTGTACAGGGCTACACCTTC. This sequence encodes CSVVPRRAVQGYTF. V is TRBV29-1 and J is TRBJ1-2; no clear D gene. Germline V CDR1 and CDR2: SQVTM, ANQGSEA. Trimming removed 6 bases at V and 8 bases at J, with 22 bases between. The CDR3 extends over 14 amino acids. The full variable domain, rest sourced from reference TRBV29-1 and TRBJ1-2, is SAVISQKPSRDICQRGTSLTIQCQVDSQVTMMFWYRQQPGQSLTLIATANQGSEATYESGFVIDKFPISRPNLTFSTLTVSNMSPEDSSIYLCSVVPRRAVQGYTFGSGTRLTVV.

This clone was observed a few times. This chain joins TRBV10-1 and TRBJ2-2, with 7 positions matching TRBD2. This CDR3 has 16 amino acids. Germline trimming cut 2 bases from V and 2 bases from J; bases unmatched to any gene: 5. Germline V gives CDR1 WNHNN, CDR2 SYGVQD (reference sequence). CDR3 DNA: TGCGCCAGCAGTGAGGTGGGACTACCTAACACCGGGGAGCTGTTTTTT. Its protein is CASSEVGLPNTGELFF.

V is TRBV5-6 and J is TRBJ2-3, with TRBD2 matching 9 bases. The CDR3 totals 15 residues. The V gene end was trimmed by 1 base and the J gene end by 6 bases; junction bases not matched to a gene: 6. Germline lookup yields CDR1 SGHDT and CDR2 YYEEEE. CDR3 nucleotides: TGTGCCAGCAGCTTGCTGGCGGGGGGGCGGGATACGCAGTATTTT. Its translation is CASSLLAGGRDTQYF.

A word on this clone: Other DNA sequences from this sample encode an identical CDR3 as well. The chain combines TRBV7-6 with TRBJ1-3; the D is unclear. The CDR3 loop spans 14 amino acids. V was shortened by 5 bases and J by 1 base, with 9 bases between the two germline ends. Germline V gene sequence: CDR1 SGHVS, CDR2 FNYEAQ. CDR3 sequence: CASSTGLSGNTIYF. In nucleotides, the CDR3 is TGTGCCAGCAGCACCGGACTTTCTGGAAACACCATATATTTT.